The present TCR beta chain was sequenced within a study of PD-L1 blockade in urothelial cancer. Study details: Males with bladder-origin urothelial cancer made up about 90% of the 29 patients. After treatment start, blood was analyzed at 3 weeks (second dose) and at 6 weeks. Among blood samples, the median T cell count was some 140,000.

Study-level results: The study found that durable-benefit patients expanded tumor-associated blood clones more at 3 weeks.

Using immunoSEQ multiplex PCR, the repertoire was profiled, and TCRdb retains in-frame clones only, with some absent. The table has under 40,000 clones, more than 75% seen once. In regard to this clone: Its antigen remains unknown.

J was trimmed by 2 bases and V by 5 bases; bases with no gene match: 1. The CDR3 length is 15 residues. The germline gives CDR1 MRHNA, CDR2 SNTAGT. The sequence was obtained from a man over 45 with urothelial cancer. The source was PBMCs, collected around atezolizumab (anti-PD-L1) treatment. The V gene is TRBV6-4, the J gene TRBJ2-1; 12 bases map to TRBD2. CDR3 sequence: CASSTSGGTYNEQFF. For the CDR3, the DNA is TGTGCCAGCAGTACTAGCGGGGGGACCTACAATGAGCAGTTCTTC.